Each of the 11 T cell receptor beta chains below was sequenced from the same sample in a study of blood T cell repertoires in COVID-19. Sequencing was performed with immunoSEQ multiplex PCR; in TCRdb, only in-frame clones are kept and a portion is missing. The table includes about 200,000 clones, roughly 84% detected once. Sequences were obtained from PBMCs or T cells enriched from blood (not recorded which). These receptors came from a woman in her 30s who had been exposed to COVID-19.

This chain links TRBV7-8 with TRBJ2-7; 10 nucleotides line up with TRBD1. The CDR3 is made up of 14 amino acids. With V trimmed by 5 bases and J by 5 bases, 6 bases remained unmatched. Germline lookup yields CDR1 SGHVS and CDR2 FQNEAQ. The CDR3 coding sequence is TGTGCCAGCAGCCCGGGACAGGGGCTACACGAGCAGTACTTC. Protein sequence: CASSPGQGLHEQYF.

J is TRBJ1-1 and V is TRBV29-1; D remains ambiguous. This CDR3 comprises 12 residues. Between the trimmed V and J ends, which lost 4 bases and 5 bases, there was a span of 11 bases. The V gene's germline CDR1 is SQVTM and CDR2 ANQGSEA. The CDR3 DNA reads TGCAGCGTTGGGCTCTTCATAACTGAAGCTTTCTTT. It encodes CSVGLFITEAFF.

This clone was detected a few times. Here the CDR3 DNA reads TGTGCCAGCAGCCAGAGCAACATTCAGTACTTC. As protein: CASSQSNIQYF. The chain couples TRBV3-1 (or the pseudogene TRBV3-2) to TRBJ2-4; D unclear. The germline V gene encodes CDR1 LGHDT and CDR2 YNNKEL (reference sequence). With 3 bases removed from V and 7 bases from J, the gap between germline ends came to 4 bases. The length of the CDR3 is 11 residues.

This chain connects TRBV27 to TRBJ2-2, with D perhaps matching TRBD1 (5 bases). The germline CDR1 and CDR2 sequences are MNHEY and SMNVEV (reference sequence). Trimming pared 8 bases from V and 5 bases from J, leaving 15 bases between. The CDR3 sequence is 14 residues long. The CDR3 coding sequence is TGTGCCAGCTCCAAAGTCCAGGGTACCGGGGAGCTGTTTTTT. Translating gives CASSKVQGTGELFF.

The chain joins TRBV5-1 to TRBJ2-7; 8 bases match TRBD1. The V segment lost 4 bases and the J segment 6 bases; nucleotides outside the gene matches: 6. Per germline, CDR1 SGHRS and CDR2 YFSETQ. The CDR3 contains 13 residues. CDR3 in DNA: TGCGCCAGCAGCAGGACAGGGTTATTCGAGCAGTACTTC. Translating it yields CASSRTGLFEQYF.

This clone came up once. The genes are TRBV6-2 or TRBV6-3 and TRBJ2-4; D not resolved. The closer fit of TRBJ2-5 to the DNA end suggests the J call may be wrong. CDR3 length: 12 residues. CDR1 is MNHEY and CDR2 is SVGEGT in the germline V gene. Written as DNA, the CDR3 is TGTGCCAGCAGTTACTCGATGGAGACCCAGTACTTC. This sequence encodes CASSYSMETQYF.

The chain has TRBV5-1 and TRBJ2-5, with TRBD1 matching over 8 bases. Germline CDR1 is SGHRS and CDR2 is YFSETQ. The CDR3 extends over 17 amino acids. V lost 0 bases to trimming and J lost 0 bases; unmatched junction nucleotides: 7. This CDR3 reads CASSLDRDRGHQETQYF. CDR3 nucleotide sequence: TGCGCCAGCAGCTTGGACAGAGACAGGGGACACCAAGAGACCCAGTACTTC.

The chain has TRBV6-5 and TRBJ1-2; D uncertain. Germline CDR1 MNHEY, CDR2 SVGAGI. Trimming took off 0 bases at V and 5 bases at J, with 10 bases between the two ends. The CDR3 extends over 14 amino acids. The CDR3 DNA follows: TGTGCCAGCAGTTACTCGATCGGGTCTTATGGCTACACCTTC. Residues: CASSYSIGSYGYTF.

Only one count was recorded for this clone. The V call is TRBV7-9, the J call TRBJ1-2; 7 bases agree with TRBD1. The CDR3 covers 13 residues. CDR1 is SEHNR and CDR2 is FQNEAQ in the germline V gene (reference sequence). The junction had 5 bases not matched to a gene; V was cut back by 4 bases and J by 6 bases. The CDR3 reads CASSSYRGDGYTF. The DNA of the CDR3 is TGTGCCAGCAGCTCATACAGGGGAGATGGCTACACCTTC.

The chain recombines TRBV5-1 with TRBJ1-4; the D is unclear. V lost 4 bases and J lost 8, with 18 bases in between. This CDR3 has 15 residues. Per the germline V gene, CDR1 is SGHRS and CDR2 is YFSETQ. The CDR3 spells CASSPIARSNEKLFF. CDR3 sequence (DNA): TGCGCCAGCAGCCCTATCGCCAGGTCAAACGAAAAACTGTTTTTT.

This chain links TRBV5-1 with TRBJ2-1; D perhaps matches TRBD1 (6 bases). Germline V gene sequence: CDR1 SGHRS, CDR2 YFSETQ. Trimming took 4 bases from V and 10 from J, leaving 12 bases between them. The CDR3 consists of 12 residues. CDR3 region: CASSLSGGEQFF. CDR3 DNA: TGCGCCAGCAGCCTAAGTGGGGGCGAGCAGTTCTTC. The full variable domain, rest sourced from reference TRBV5-1 and TRBJ2-1, is KAGVTQTPRYLIKTRGQQVTLSCSPISGHRSVSWYQQTPGQGLQFLFEYFSETQRNKGNFPGRFSGRQFSNSRSEMNVSTLELGDSALYLCASSLSGGEQFFGPGTRLTVL.